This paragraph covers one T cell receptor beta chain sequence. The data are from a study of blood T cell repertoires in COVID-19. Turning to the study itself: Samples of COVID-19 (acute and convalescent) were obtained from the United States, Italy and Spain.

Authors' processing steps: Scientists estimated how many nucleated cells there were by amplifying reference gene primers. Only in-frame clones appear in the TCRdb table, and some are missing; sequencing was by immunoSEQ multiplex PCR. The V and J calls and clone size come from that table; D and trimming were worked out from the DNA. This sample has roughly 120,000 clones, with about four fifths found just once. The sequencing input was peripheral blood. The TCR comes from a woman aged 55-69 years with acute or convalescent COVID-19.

CDR3 protein: CASSLPGPTGELFF. DNA of the CDR3: TGCGCCAGCAGCTTGCCAGGGCCCACCGGGGAGCTGTTTTTT. This chain connects TRBV5-1 to TRBJ2-2; perhaps TRBD1 as D (5 bases). Germline V gene lookup returns CDR1 SGHRS and CDR2 YFSETQ. The CDR3 is 14 residues long. Trimming took 1 base from V and 4 from J, leaving 8 bases between them. The full variable domain, its missing parts supplied by reference TRBV5-1 and TRBJ2-2, is KAGVTQTPRYLIKTRGQQVTLSCSPISGHRSVSWYQQTPGQGLQFLFEYFSETQRNKGNFPGRFSGRQFSNSRSEMNVSTLELGDSALYLCASSLPGPTGELFFGEGSRLTVL.